Listed below are T cell receptor beta chains from one sample, sequenced in a study of identical twins. Each CDR3 protein is one row after TCRdb ran MiXCR on the 5' RACE reads. The sample includes just over 450,000 distinct CDR3 sequences, 12% to 15% seen only once; the top ten take 0.52%. The sample was also linked to a second study, of yellow fever vaccine responses in identical twins.

The specimen was CD4+ T cells sorted from blood. These receptors came from a woman in her late teens or twenties in good health. Both conserved end residues are part of each CDR3. The order of the fields is D gene, V gene, CDR3 length, J gene, clone size, CDR3 DNA, CDR3 protein. The D gene is left open where the match is weak. Clone size is given for some rows only: seen once, a few or many times, or a class if the clone is expanded.

>NA|TRBV15|13|TRBJ2-5|few
TGTGCCACCAGCAACGAGGGATGGGAGACCCAGTACTTC
CATSNEGWETQYF
>NA|TRBV28|15|TRBJ2-7|NA
TGTGCCAGCAGTTTTGTAGGCCAGGGCACCTACGAGCAGTACTTC
CASSFVGQGTYEQYF
>TRBD2|TRBV9|15|TRBJ2-5|few
TGTGCCAGCAGCACGTATAGCGGGGGCGGAGAGACCCAGTACTTC
CASSTYSGGGETQYF
>TRBD1|TRBV25-1|18|TRBJ2-1|few
TGTGCCAGCAGTGAATTGGACGGCAGGGGGCCCTCCTACAATGAGCAGTTCTTC
CASSELDGRGPSYNEQFF
>NA|TRBV7-8|15|TRBJ2-1|many
TGTGCCAGCAGCTTAGCGGGGGTTCCCTACAATGAGCAGTTCTTC
CASSLAGVPYNEQFF
>TRBD2|TRBV27|14|TRBJ2-3|NA
TGTGCCAGCGCGGGAGAAGGTCTAGGAGATACGCAGTATTTT
CASAGEGLGDTQYF
>NA|TRBV2|12|TRBJ2-7|few
TGTGCCAGCAGTGACGGTGGGTGGGAGCAGTACTTC
CASSDGGWEQYF
>TRBD1|TRBV20-1|16|TRBJ2-1|NA
TGCAGTGCCAAGGCTTTGACAGGGGCACGGTACAATGAGCAGTTCTTC
CSAKALTGARYNEQFF
>NA|TRBV9|16|TRBJ2-1|few
TGTGCCAGCAGCGCGAGGGACCGCGGGGCCTACAATGAGCAGTTCTTC
CASSARDRGAYNEQFF
>TRBD1|TRBV12-3/TRBV12-4|15|TRBJ2-2|NA
TGTGCCAGCAGTCGACAGGGGGCCGACACCGGGGAGCTGTTTTTT
CASSRQGADTGELFF
>NA|TRBV7-2|14|TRBJ2-3|many
TGTGCCAGCAGCTTAGGGAGTAGCACAGATACGCAGTATTTT
CASSLGSSTDTQYF
>NA|TRBV7-9|14|TRBJ1-1|NA
TGTGCCAGCAGCCCCGGGGGGACGAAGACTGAAGCTTTCTTT
CASSPGGTKTEAFF
>TRBD1|TRBV6-1|16|TRBJ2-5|once
TGTGCCAGCAGTGAATGGGACAGGGGAGGAGGAGAGACCCAGTACTTC
CASSEWDRGGGETQYF
>TRBD1|TRBV12-3/TRBV12-4|13|TRBJ2-7|many
TGTGCCAGCAGCTGGGACAGCTGGGGGGAGCAGTACTTC
CASSWDSWGEQYF
>NA|TRBV27|14|TRBJ1-6|few
TGTGCCAGCAGGAAAGATTATAATAATTCACCCCTCCACTTT
CASRKDYNNSPLHF
>NA|TRBV6-2/TRBV6-3|18|TRBJ2-4|NA
TGTGCCAGCAGTTACTTAGACCCAGGGGTACTAGCCAAAAACATTCAGTACTTC
CASSYLDPGVLAKNIQYF
>NA|TRBV7-2|14|TRBJ2-3|NA
TGTGCCAGCAGCTTAGCGCGGTTCCCGGATACGCAGTATTTT
CASSLARFPDTQYF
>NA|TRBV7-8|15|TRBJ2-3|NA
TGTGCCAGCAGCCAGAGGGGGCGGGGGGCAGATACGCAGTATTTT
CASSQRGRGADTQYF
>NA|TRBV7-9|13|TRBJ1-2|NA
TGTGCCAGCAGCCTGGACCAGGCTCATGGCTACACCTTC
CASSLDQAHGYTF
>NA|TRBV4-3|17|TRBJ2-1|many
TGCGCCAGCAGCCAACGTACCAGGCCCCGCTCCTACAATGAGCAGTTCTTC
CASSQRTRPRSYNEQFF
>TRBD1|TRBV5-1|16|TRBJ2-3|few
TGCGCCAGCAGCTTTACAGGGGTCCCCCCCACAGATACGCAGTATTTT
CASSFTGVPPTDTQYF
>NA|TRBV29-1|14|TRBJ2-5|many
TGCAGCGTCACCTCTGGGCAGTCTCTGGAGACCCAGTACTTC
CSVTSGQSLETQYF
>NA|TRBV2|13|TRBJ2-7|NA
TGTGCCAGCAGTCGAAGCGGAGAGAACGAGCAGTACTTC
CASSRSGENEQYF
>TRBD1|TRBV12-5|15|TRBJ2-7|few
TGTGCTAGTGGTCCGAGGGGGACAGACTCCTACGAGCAGTACTTC
CASGPRGTDSYEQYF
>NA|TRBV9|11|TRBJ1-1|few
TGTGCCAGCAATGGGCCCGGGGGAGCTTTCTTT
CASNGPGGAFF
>TRBD2|TRBV3-1|16|TRBJ2-3|many
TGTGCCAGCAGATACACTAGCGGGGGGGCCCAAGATACGCAGTATTTT
CASRYTSGGAQDTQYF
>NA|TRBV20-1|13|TRBJ2-3|NA
TGCAGTGCTAGAGGGTCCGGCTCAGATACGCAGTATTTT
CSARGSGSDTQYF
>TRBD1|TRBV5-1|13|TRBJ1-2|NA
TGCGCCAGCAGTCAGACAGGGGCTTATGGCTACACCTTC
CASSQTGAYGYTF
>NA|TRBV28|16|TRBJ1-5|NA
TGTGCCAGCAGTTTACATCAGGGTCTTGGCAATCAGCCCCAGCATTTT
CASSLHQGLGNQPQHF
>NA|TRBV6-1|14|TRBJ2-7|NA
TGTGCCAGCAGTAAAAATGGCAGGGCCGACGAGCAGTACTTC
CASSKNGRADEQYF
>NA|TRBV20-1|15|TRBJ2-4|NA
TGCAGTGCTAGCTTGCAGGGGGGGCCCAAAAACATTCAGTACTTC
CSASLQGGPKNIQYF
>NA|TRBV28|12|TRBJ2-7|NA
TGTGCCGTCAGGGGAAAGGTCTACGAGCAGTACTTC
CAVRGKVYEQYF
>NA|TRBV30|11|TRBJ1-1|few
TGTGCCTGGAGGAGGGACACTGAAGCTTTCTTT
CAWRRDTEAFF
>NA|TRBV7-2|13|TRBJ1-6|few
TGTGCCAGCGGACTAATACGTAATTCACCCCTCCACTTT
CASGLIRNSPLHF
>NA|TRBV7-2|16|TRBJ2-1|NA
TGTGCCAGCAGCTTAGAACCGGGACCGGGACGAAATGAGCAGTTCTTC
CASSLEPGPGRNEQFF
>NA|TRBV4-1|14|TRBJ1-4|few
TGCGCCAGCAGCCTCCGGACTAGCGCTGAAAAACTGTTTTTT
CASSLRTSAEKLFF
>TRBD1|TRBV28|17|TRBJ1-1|NA
TGTGCCAGCAGTTTACCCCCTGGGACAGGGATGAACACTGAAGCTTTCTTT
CASSLPPGTGMNTEAFF
>TRBD2|TRBV14|16|TRBJ2-1|NA
TGTGCCAGCAGCCAACCGGGACTAGCGGTTTACAATGAGCAGTTCTTC
CASSQPGLAVYNEQFF
>NA|TRBV5-4|18|TRBJ2-3|NA
TGTGCCAGCAGTCCCCCCCCGACGGTGGGGTCTAGCACAGATACGCAGTATTTT
CASSPPPTVGSSTDTQYF
>NA|TRBV2|15|TRBJ2-2|few
TGTGCCAGCACCCCGGGGAGCTTTAACACCGGGGAGCTGTTTTTT
CASTPGSFNTGELFF
>TRBD2|TRBV7-9|16|TRBJ2-7|few
TGTGCCAGCAGCTTAGGTGGGACTAGCCTTAACTACGAGCAGTACTTC
CASSLGGTSLNYEQYF
>TRBD1|TRBV29-1|11|TRBJ2-7|NA
TGCAGCGTGGACAGGGCGAACGAGCAGTACTTC
CSVDRANEQYF
>NA|TRBV29-1|15|TRBJ2-2|many
TGCAGCGTTCGCGTGGGGCAGGGTATCACCGGGGAGCTGTTTTTT
CSVRVGQGITGELFF
>TRBD2|TRBV30|19|TRBJ2-2|few
TGTGCCTGGAGTTGGTCAGGATGGGCTAGCGGGAGAAGCACCGGGGAGCTGTTTTTT
CAWSWSGWASGRSTGELFF
>NA|TRBV20-1|13|TRBJ2-4|few
TGCAGTGCTAGAGATCTAGGATTGATCATTCAGTACTTC
CSARDLGLIIQYF
>NA|TRBV3-1|15|TRBJ2-5|NA
TGTGCCAGCAGCCCCCTCTCTAGCGCCCAAGAGACCCAGTACTTC
CASSPLSSAQETQYF
>TRBD1|TRBV5-1|16|TRBJ2-7|once
TGCGCCAGCAGCTTCGATACCGGGACAGGGCCCCACGAGCAGTACTTC
CASSFDTGTGPHEQYF
>TRBD2|TRBV27|14|TRBJ2-3|few
TGTGCCAGCACCGCGGGACTAGTATCCGATACGCAGTATTTT
CASTAGLVSDTQYF
>NA|TRBV29-1|15|TRBJ2-1|many
TGCAGCGCCCATTTGGACGGAAGCTCCTACAATGAGCAGTTCTTC
CSAHLDGSSYNEQFF
>TRBD2|TRBV6-5|15|TRBJ2-5|few
TGTGCCAGCAGTTCTCGGACTAGCGGGAGAGAGACCCAGTACTTC
CASSSRTSGRETQYF
>NA|TRBV19|14|TRBJ1-5|few
TGTGCCAGTAGTGCGAGAGGCGGCAATCAGCCCCAGCATTTT
CASSARGGNQPQHF
>TRBD1|TRBV6-1|15|TRBJ2-2|few
TGTGCCAGCAAGTGGACAGGGGACATCACCGGGGAGCTGTTTTTT
CASKWTGDITGELFF